This T cell receptor beta chain stems from a study of blood T cell repertoires in COVID-19. With 1 base clipped from V and 4 bases from J, the junction kept 4 bases outside the gene matches. Germline V CDR1 and CDR2: SGHTS, YDEGEE. The CDR3 is made up of 14 amino acids. Authors' processing steps: Estimation of nucleated cell counts relied on the amplification of reference gene primers. Libraries were prepared by immunoSEQ multiplex PCR; TCRdb keeps only in-frame clonotypes and omits some of them. The V and J calls and the clone size are those of that table, but D and trimming were determined from the DNA. This table holds 450,000 or so clones, 80% to 90% found once.

The sample was peripheral blood. This sequence joins TRBV5-8 and TRBJ1-2, with 7 nucleotides matching TRBD1. The receptor was derived from a man aged 18 to 30 with COVID-19, enrolled during active disease. The CDR3 nucleotides are TGTGCCAGCAGCTTGAGGACAGGCATCTATGGCTACACCTTC. It codes for CASSLRTGIYGYTF.